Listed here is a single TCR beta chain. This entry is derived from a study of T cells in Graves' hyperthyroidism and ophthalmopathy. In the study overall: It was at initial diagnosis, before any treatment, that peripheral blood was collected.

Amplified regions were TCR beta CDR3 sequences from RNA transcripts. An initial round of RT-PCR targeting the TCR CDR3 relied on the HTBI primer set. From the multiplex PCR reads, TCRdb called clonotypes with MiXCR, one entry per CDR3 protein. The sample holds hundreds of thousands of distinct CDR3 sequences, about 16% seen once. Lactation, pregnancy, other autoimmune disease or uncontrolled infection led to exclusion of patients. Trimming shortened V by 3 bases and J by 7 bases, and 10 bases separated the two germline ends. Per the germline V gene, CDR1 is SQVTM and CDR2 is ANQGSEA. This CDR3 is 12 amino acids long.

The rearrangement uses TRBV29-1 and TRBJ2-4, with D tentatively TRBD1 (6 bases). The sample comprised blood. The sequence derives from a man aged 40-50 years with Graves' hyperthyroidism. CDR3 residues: CSVDSGENIQYF. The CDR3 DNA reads TGCAGCGTTGATTCAGGGGAGAACATTCAGTACTTC.